The 17 T cell receptor beta chains reported below all come from one sample, sequenced in a study of T cells in localized non-small cell lung cancer. TCRdb's table, derived via immunoSEQ multiplex PCR, lists solely in-frame clones and lacks some. The sample includes approximately 30,000 clones, roughly 87% of them seen just once. Sample: peripheral blood mononuclear cells, taken before any cancer treatment. These receptors all stem from a man between 40 and 75 years old with stage III lung adenocarcinoma.

V gene TRBV19 combines with J gene TRBJ1-3, with 7 positions matching TRBD1. The CDR3 consists of 14 residues. The V gene's germline CDR1 is LNHDA and CDR2 SQIVND (reference sequence). J was trimmed by 0 bases and V by 6 bases; bases with no gene match: 2. The CDR3 DNA sequence: TGTGCCAGTAGAGGGACAGACTCTGGAAACACCATATATTTT. Translation: CASRGTDSGNTIYF.

The V call is TRBV15, the J call TRBJ2-5, with 9 positions matching TRBD2. The germline gives CDR1 LNHNV, CDR2 YYDKDF (reference sequence). The V segment lost 8 bases and the J segment 7 bases; nucleotides outside the gene matches: 17. This CDR3 contains 16 residues. CDR3 DNA: TGTGCCACCGGCACGGGTAGCGGGGGCACCGCGGGGACCCAGTACTTC. Protein: CATGTGSGGTAGTQYF. Combining the CDR3 with reference TRBV15 and TRBJ2-5 gives the whole variable domain DAMVIQNPRYQVTQFGKPVTLSCSQTLNHNVMYWYQQKSSQAPKLLFHYYDKDFNNEADTPDNFQSRRPNTSFCFLDIRSPGLGDTAMYLCATGTGSGGTAGTQYFGPGTRLLVL.

The count of this clone is one. The genes are TRBV6-5 and TRBJ1-6, with D tentatively TRBD1 (6 bases). Germline CDR1 reads MNHEY; CDR2 reads SVGAGI. The CDR3 is 14 residues long. The ends were cut back, 6 bases at V and 5 bases at J, with 11 bases in the middle. Here the CDR3 DNA reads TGTGCCAGCAGCCGACAGGCTAATAATTCACCCCTCCACTTT. Protein: CASSRQANNSPLHF.

This clone was detected only a few times. The J gene is TRBJ2-7, the V gene TRBV16; D is unclear. Trimming left V 1 base short and J 5 bases short, with 3 bases between. Germline assignment: CDR1 KGHSY and CDR2 FQNENV. The CDR3 is made up of 11 amino acids. CDR3 sequence (DNA): TGTGCCAGCAGCCAATTTGACGAGCAGTACTTC. Translated: CASSQFDEQYF.

This sequence joins TRBV7-2 and TRBJ1-3; possible D gene TRBD1, 6 bases. The length of the CDR3 is 16 residues. The germline gives CDR1 SGHTA, CDR2 FQGNSA. The V end lost 6 bases, the J end lost 1 base, and 16 bases lay between the germline ends. Written as DNA, the CDR3 is TGTGCCAGCAGACCACCGGGGAGGGGGTCTGGAAACACCATATATTTT. As protein: CASRPPGRGSGNTIYF.

CDR3 loop: CASRLLQGYEQYF. CDR3 coding DNA: TGTGCCAGCAGACTTTTACAGGGCTACGAGCAGTACTTC. This chain uses TRBV6-1 with TRBJ2-7; a weak D match, TRBD1 (6 bases). Trimming pared 6 bases from V and 3 bases from J, leaving 12 bases between. The germline gives CDR1 MNHNS, CDR2 SASEGT. The CDR3 spans 13 residues.

This sequence joins TRBV5-4 and TRBJ2-7, with D unclear. Per the germline V gene, CDR1 is SGHNT and CDR2 is YYREEE (reference sequence). Trimming took 0 bases from V and 5 from J, leaving 15 bases between them. CDR3 length: 15 amino acids. The CDR3 loop reads CASSLDLGEWNEQYF. The CDR3 region has the DNA TGTGCCAGCAGCTTGGACCTCGGAGAATGGAACGAGCAGTACTTC.

The genes are TRBV6-7 and TRBJ2-2, with 12 bases matching TRBD1. TRBV6-7 carries the ORF label, with uncertain function. V was pared by 11 bases and J by 4 bases, with 11 bases of the junction left unmatched. The CDR3 extends over 16 amino acids. The CDR3 here is CAAQRRDRGPTGELFF. DNA of the CDR3: TGTGCCGCCCAACGCCGGGACAGGGGGCCCACCGGGGAGCTGTTTTTT.

The chain joins TRBV5-1 to TRBJ1-3; TRBD1 might be the D (5 bases). The CDR3 totals 15 residues. Germline CDR1 SGHRS, CDR2 YFSETQ. V was shortened by 4 bases and J by 0 bases, with 11 bases between the two germline ends. CDR3 residues: CASSRDGISGNTIYF. DNA for the CDR3: TGCGCCAGCAGCCGGGACGGAATCTCTGGAAACACCATATATTTT.

A few counts support this clone. The chain links TRBV19 to TRBJ2-6; D is unclear. Germline CDR1 LNHDA, CDR2 SQIVND (reference sequence). V was clipped by 4 bases and J by 0 bases, with 10 bases between them. This CDR3 spans 16 amino acids. CDR3 protein: CASSKHSTSGANVLTF. CDR3 DNA: TGTGCCAGTAGTAAACACAGCACCTCTGGGGCCAACGTCCTGACTTTC.

The chain employs TRBV6-1 and TRBJ2-1; no clear D gene. The V and J ends lost 6 bases and 6 bases respectively, with 12 bases between them. The germline CDR1 and CDR2 sequences are MNHNS and SASEGT. CDR3 length: 13 residues. CDR3 bases: TGTGCCAGCAGGACCCCGGCCGGCAATGAGCAGTTCTTC. It is translated as CASRTPAGNEQFF.

The rearrangement uses TRBV5-6 and TRBJ2-6; the D is unclear. The CDR3 is 14 amino acids. V dropped 2 bases and J dropped 3 bases, with 6 bases sitting between them. CDR1 is SGHDT and CDR2 is YYEEEE in the germline V gene. CDR3 loop: CASSFIGGANVLTF. Here the CDR3 DNA reads TGTGCCAGCAGCTTTATAGGTGGGGCCAACGTCCTGACTTTC.

This sequence joins TRBV25-1 and TRBJ2-1, with unresolved D. The CDR3 length is 12 residues. Between the trimmed V and J ends, which lost 3 bases and 9 bases, there was a span of 9 bases. The germline CDR1 and CDR2 sequences are MGHDK and SYGVNS. The CDR3, as DNA: TGTGCCAGCAGTGATGGGTGGGTTGAGCAGTTCTTC. Its protein is CASSDGWVEQFF. The full variable domain, completed using reference TRBV25-1 and TRBJ2-1, is EADIYQTPRYLVIGTGKKITLECSQTMGHDKMYWYQQDPGMELHLIHYSYGVNSTEKGDLSSESTVSRIRTEHFPLTLESARPSHTSQYLCASSDGWVEQFFGPGTRLTVL.

This clone was detected only once. This chain links TRBV6-6 with TRBJ2-7; the match to TRBD1 covers 7 bases. The V gene end was trimmed by 6 bases and the J gene end by 2 bases; junction bases not matched to a gene: 4. Germline V gives CDR1 MNHNY, CDR2 SVGAGI (reference sequence). This CDR3 is 13 amino acids long. The CDR3 region is CASSPGQTYEQYF. The DNA of the CDR3 is TGTGCCAGCAGCCCGGGACAGACCTACGAGCAGTACTTC.

This clone was observed a single time. This chain uses TRBV7-8 with TRBJ1-1, with 7 bases lining up with TRBD1. The CDR3 loop spans 14 amino acids. V shed 4 bases and J 0 bases; nucleotides not matched to a gene: 2. Per the germline V gene, CDR1 is SGHVS and CDR2 is FQNEAQ. The CDR3 spells CASSSGQMNTEAFF. The CDR3 DNA is TGTGCCAGCAGCTCGGGACAGATGAACACTGAAGCTTTCTTT.

This rearrangement joins TRBV7-6 to TRBJ2-2; D unresolved. Germline V gene sequence: CDR1 SGHVS, CDR2 FNYEAQ. The CDR3 runs to 14 residues. V gave up 5 bases and J gave up 0 bases, with 7 bases separating them. The CDR3 loop reads CASSRATNTGELFF. The CDR3 bases are TGTGCCAGCAGCCGGGCAACGAACACCGGGGAGCTGTTTTTT.

This chain connects TRBV13 to TRBJ2-2, with 7 bases aligning to TRBD1. Germline V gene sequence: CDR1 PRHDT, CDR2 FYEKMQ (reference sequence). The CDR3 contains 15 residues. After removal of 4 bases from V and 5 bases from J, the junction contained 7 bases not matched to a gene. For the CDR3, the DNA is TGTGCCAGCAGCTGGACAGGCGTTTCAACCGGGGAGCTGTTTTTT. The encoded protein is CASSWTGVSTGELFF.